Included here is one TCR beta chain sequence, with context. Germline CDR1 MNHEY, CDR2 SMNVEV (reference sequence). This CDR3 has 14 residues. V lost 7 bases and J 3 bases, leaving 15 bases between the germline ends. The source of the sample is a study of cytomegalovirus exposure and HLA in healthy donors. PCR used 60 Vbeta primers and 13 Jbeta primers. Assay used: immunoSEQ multiplex PCR; TCRdb lists only in-frame clones, some missing. The sample comprises roughly 180,000 clones, roughly 84% of which are singletons, and 1.5% rests with the top ten. The sequencing sample was made of PBMCs. The sequence derives from a male donor in good health and CMV-seronegative. The chain combines TRBV27 with TRBJ1-1; tentatively, D is TRBD1 (5 bases). The CDR3 DNA reads as TGTGCCAGCACGGGTCAGGGAAGTTACACTGAAGCTTTCTTT. Its protein is CASTGQGSYTEAFF.